Listed here are 9 T cell receptor beta chains from one sample, sequenced in a study of cytomegalovirus exposure and HLA in healthy donors. Primers: 60 Vbeta forward and 13 Jbeta reverse. Method: immunoSEQ multiplex PCR; TCRdb's copy keeps in-frame clones and lacks some. The data hold roughly 130,000 clones, with 60% to 80% observed a single time. Sequenced sample: PBMCs. Source of these receptors: an older woman in good health and CMV-seropositive.

This clone came up once. The gene calls are TRBV5-1 and TRBJ1-6, with a possible D match to TRBD1 (5 bases). Trimming left V 1 base short and J 6 bases short, with 17 bases between. In germline, CDR1 is SGHRS, CDR2 YFSETQ. The CDR3 runs 17 residues. The CDR3, as DNA: TGCGCCAGCAGCTTGAGATCCCGGGGGGAGGTTAATTCACCCCTCCACTTT. It codes for CASSLRSRGEVNSPLHF.

The chain links TRBV18 to TRBJ2-7; D is perhaps TRBD2 (6 bases). CDR3 length: 14 amino acids. The V end lost 0 bases, the J end lost 1 base, and 7 bases lay between the germline ends. Germline CDR1 reads KGHSH; CDR2 reads LQKENI. The CDR3 nucleotides are TGTGCCAGCTCACCACCCGGAGGGTCCTACGAGCAGTACTTC. Translation: CASSPPGGSYEQYF.

Remarks on this clone: Other DNA sequences of this sample code for an identical CDR3. The genes are TRBV28 and TRBJ1-4, with 9 bases fitting TRBD1. The CDR3 has 15 residues. Germline values: CDR1 MDHEN, CDR2 SYDVKM. Trimming cost V 6 bases and J 7 bases; bases outside gene matches: 9. The CDR3 DNA follows: TGTGCCAGCAGAGGGGACAGGGACCGAGGTGAAAAACTGTTTTTT. This sequence encodes CASRGDRDRGEKLFF.

This sequence joins TRBV29-1 and TRBJ1-1; TRBD1 aligns across 8 bases. Germline CDR1 is SQVTM and CDR2 is ANQGSEA. The CDR3 extends over 14 amino acids. V trimming: 0 bases; J trimming: 3 bases; junction bases outside the gene matches: 3. CDR3: CSVEEQGGHTEAFF. CDR3 DNA sequence: TGCAGCGTTGAAGAACAGGGGGGACACACTGAAGCTTTCTTT.

A word on this clone: One end of the junction is discordant with germline, which a read error may explain. The genes are TRBV13 and TRBJ1-3, with 7 positions matching TRBD1. CDR3 length: 16 amino acids. The germline gives CDR1 PRHDT, CDR2 FYEKMQ (reference sequence). The CDR3 nucleotides read TGTGCCAGCAGCTTAGGGGTGAGGTCAGGGGGAAACGCCATATATTTT. It specifies CASSLGVRSGGNAIYF.

This clone was counted between two and nine times. This chain links TRBV18 with TRBJ2-2, with D possibly matching TRBD1 (5 bases). The germline CDR1 and CDR2 sequences are KGHSH and LQKENI. V lost 6 bases and J lost 0, with 14 bases in between. This CDR3 contains 16 residues. CDR3 in DNA: TGTGCCAGCTCGCCCCTAGACAGAGCGAACACCGGGGAGCTGTTTTTT. This encodes CASSPLDRANTGELFF.

The V and J genes are TRBV12-1 and TRBJ1-2; the table's D call TRBD1 went unverified against the DNA. TRBV12-1 is shown as a pseudogene. The CDR3 spans 19 residues. CDR3 sequence (DNA): TGTGCCAGCAGCCCCAATTGGGCTGGACAGGGCCTCTCCGGCTATGGCTACACCTTC. Protein: CASSPNWAGQGLSGYGYTF.

The table lists this clone with a count of one. This chain connects TRBV6-5 to TRBJ1-1; TRBD1 might be the D (6 bases). The germline V gene encodes CDR1 MNHEY and CDR2 SVGAGI. The V end was cut by 4 bases, the J end by 6 bases, with 18 bases between. This CDR3 comprises 15 residues. The CDR3 reads CASSSDGGGGAEAFF. The CDR3 DNA follows: TGTGCCAGCAGTTCCGATGGGGGCGGCGGCGCTGAAGCTTTCTTT.

The chain links TRBV7-2 to TRBJ2-7; 7 bases are shared with TRBD1. CDR1 is SGHTA, CDR2 FQGNSA, per germline. This CDR3 spans 15 amino acids. V shed 5 bases and J 2 bases; nucleotides not matched to a gene: 9. For the CDR3, the DNA is TGTGCCAGCAGCCCAAGCCGGGACAGCACCTACGAGCAGTACTTC. This sequence encodes CASSPSRDSTYEQYF.